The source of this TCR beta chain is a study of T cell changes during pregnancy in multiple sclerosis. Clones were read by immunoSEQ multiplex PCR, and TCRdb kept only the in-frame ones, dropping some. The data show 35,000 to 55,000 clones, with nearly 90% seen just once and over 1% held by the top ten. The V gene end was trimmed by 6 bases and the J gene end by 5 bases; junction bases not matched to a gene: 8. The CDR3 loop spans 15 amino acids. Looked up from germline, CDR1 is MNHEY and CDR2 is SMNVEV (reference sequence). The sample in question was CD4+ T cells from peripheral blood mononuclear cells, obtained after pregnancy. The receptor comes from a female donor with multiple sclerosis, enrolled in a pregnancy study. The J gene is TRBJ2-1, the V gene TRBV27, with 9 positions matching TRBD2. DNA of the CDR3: TGTGCCAGCAGGGGAGGACTAGCGATTCACAATGAGCAGTTCTTC. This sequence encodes CASRGGLAIHNEQFF.